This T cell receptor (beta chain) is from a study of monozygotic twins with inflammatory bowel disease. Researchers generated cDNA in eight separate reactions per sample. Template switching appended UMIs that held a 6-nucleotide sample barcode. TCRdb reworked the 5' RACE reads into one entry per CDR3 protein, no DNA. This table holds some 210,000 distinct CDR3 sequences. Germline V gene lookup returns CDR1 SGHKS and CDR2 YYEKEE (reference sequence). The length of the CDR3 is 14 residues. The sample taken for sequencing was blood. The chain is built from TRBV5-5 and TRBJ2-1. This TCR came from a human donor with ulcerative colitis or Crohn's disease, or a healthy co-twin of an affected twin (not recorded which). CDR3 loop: CASSFEILYNEQFF. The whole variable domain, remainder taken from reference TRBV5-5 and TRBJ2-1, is DAGVTQSPTHLIKTRGQQVTLRCSPISGHKSVSWYQQVLGQGPQFIFQYYEKEERGRGNFPDRFSARQFPNYSSELNVNALLLGDSALYLCASSFEILYNEQFFGPGTRLTVL.